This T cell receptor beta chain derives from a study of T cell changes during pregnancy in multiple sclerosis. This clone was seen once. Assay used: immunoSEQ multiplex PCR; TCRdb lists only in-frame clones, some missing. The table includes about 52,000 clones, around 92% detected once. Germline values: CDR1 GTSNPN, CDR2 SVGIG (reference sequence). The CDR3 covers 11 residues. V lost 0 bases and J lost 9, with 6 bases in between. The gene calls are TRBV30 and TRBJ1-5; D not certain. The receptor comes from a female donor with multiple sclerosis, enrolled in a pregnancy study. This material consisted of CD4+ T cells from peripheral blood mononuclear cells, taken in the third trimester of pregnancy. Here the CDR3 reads CAWSVPVPQHF. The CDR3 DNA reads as TGTGCCTGGAGTGTACCGGTGCCCCAGCATTTT.